Below are 11 T cell receptor beta chains sequenced from a single sample in a study of cytomegalovirus exposure and HLA in healthy donors (dated 2017 in TCRdb). Library preparation used the immunoSEQ multiplex PCR assay. For the multiplex PCR, a mixture combining 60 forward primers for TCR Vbeta segments and 13 reverse primers for TCR Jbeta segments was used. The source is immuneACCESS, and TCRdb retained only in-frame sequences with V and J called. Part of the clones is not carried over; for the studies checked, unresolved V genes explain less than half of this, and the remainder is unexplained. Within this sample are around 150,000 clones, with around 80% of them counted one time only. The ten largest clones represent around 6.8% of the sample. Sequenced input: PBMCs. Every receptor here comes from a man between 35 and 55 years old in good health and CMV-seropositive.

The genes are TRBV27 and TRBJ1-5; D not certain. The CDR3 totals 13 residues. Germline assignment: CDR1 MNHEY and CDR2 SMNVEV (reference sequence). V shed 5 bases and J shed 7 bases, with 12 bases lying between them. The CDR3 nucleotides read TGTGCCAGCAGTCTGGAGGGTAGACAGCCCCAGCATTTT. It translates to CASSLEGRQPQHF.

This rearrangement joins TRBV13 to TRBJ1-1; 9 bases are shared with TRBD1. The ends lost 3 bases at V and 1 base at J; junction bases unmatched: 9. From germline, CDR1 is PRHDT and CDR2 FYEKMQ (reference sequence). This CDR3 comprises 17 residues. The CDR3 here is CASSFGQGRRGNTEAFF. The CDR3 region has the DNA TGTGCCAGCAGCTTCGGACAGGGGCGCCGGGGGAACACTGAAGCTTTCTTT.

This clone showed up just once. The genes are TRBV4-3 and TRBJ2-5; the D is unclear. The J call may be faulty, since TRBJ2-7 better matches the DNA end. This CDR3 region has 14 residues. CDR1 and CDR2 from the germline V gene are LGHNA and YSLEER. CDR3 sequence (DNA): TGCGCCAGCAGCCAAGATATCGCGGTTTACGAGCAGTACTTC. Translating it yields CASSQDIAVYEQYF.

In this sample, this clone turned up a few times. The J gene is TRBJ2-3, the V gene TRBV9; 7 bases fit TRBD1. Germline V lookup: CDR1 SGDLS, CDR2 YYNGEE. Trimming removed 4 bases from V and 1 base from J; junction bases left unmatched: 6. The CDR3 covers 15 residues. CDR3 DNA sequence: TGTGCCAGCAGCATCGTAGGACAGGGCACAGATACGCAGTATTTT. Translating it yields CASSIVGQGTDTQYF.

As regards this clone: Additional DNA sequences in this sample encode the identical CDR3. The gene calls are TRBV7-3 and TRBJ2-1, with 8 bases that match TRBD2. Germline CDR1 reads SGHTA; CDR2 reads FQGTGA. Germline trimming cut 2 bases from V and 5 bases from J; bases unmatched to any gene: 5. CDR3 length: 15 residues. CDR3 loop: CASSLGLAKNNEQFF. The CDR3 DNA sequence: TGTGCCAGCAGCTTAGGACTAGCCAAAAACAATGAGCAGTTCTTC.

V usage is TRBV10-3 and J usage is TRBJ1-2; 7 bases line up with TRBD1. The CDR3 totals 15 residues. Germline loops: CDR1 ENHRY, CDR2 SYGVKD. V shed 0 bases and J 8 bases; nucleotides not matched to a gene: 9. For the CDR3, the DNA is TGTGCCATCAGTGAGTCGACAGGGAGCCCTTTAGGCTACACCTTC. Protein product: CAISESTGSPLGYTF.

This clone was counted a few times. This chain uses TRBV2 with TRBJ1-4, with TRBD1 as a possible D gene (5 bases). Germline CDR1 SNHLY, CDR2 FYNNEI. This CDR3 has 16 residues. With 0 bases removed from V and 3 bases from J, the gap between germline ends came to 11 bases. As DNA, the CDR3 is TGTGCCAGCAGTGAAGCGCTAAGGGGCCCTAATGAAAAACTGTTTTTT. It translates to CASSEALRGPNEKLFF.

The genes are TRBV19 and TRBJ1-1, with D unresolved. In germline, CDR1 is LNHDA, CDR2 SQIVND (reference sequence). Trimming removed 5 bases from V and 1 base from J, with 11 bases in between. CDR3 size: 14 residues. The CDR3 is CASSFNTANTEAFF. CDR3 nucleotide sequence: TGTGCCAGTAGTTTTAATACAGCGAACACTGAAGCTTTCTTT.

This clone has only a few counts. DNA of the CDR3: TGTGCCAGCAGTCCTCTCGGGACAGGGCCATCCTTGGGGCCTGGGGCCAACGTCCTGACTTTC. Protein: CASSPLGTGPSLGPGANVLTF. The chain has TRBV27 and TRBJ2-6; 9 nucleotides align to TRBD1. V lost 5 bases and J lost 2; bases outside the gene matches: 19. Germline CDR1 and CDR2: MNHEY and SMNVEV (reference sequence). This CDR3 is 21 amino acids long.

This clone was recorded only once. The chain employs TRBV7-9 and TRBJ2-7, with 12 bases lining up with TRBD1. Germline V gene sequence: CDR1 SEHNR, CDR2 FQNEAQ (reference sequence). The CDR3 has 16 residues. The V gene end was trimmed by 3 bases and the J gene end by 7 bases; junction bases not matched to a gene: 10. The CDR3 reads CASSFSTGTGGREQYF. The CDR3 DNA sequence: TGTGCCAGCAGCTTTTCTACCGGGACAGGGGGCCGGGAGCAGTACTTC.

A few counts support this clone. The chain couples TRBV7-2 to TRBJ1-1; D not resolved. Trimming shortened V by 6 bases and J by 1 base, and 9 bases separated the two germline ends. The germline V gene has CDR1 SGHTA and CDR2 FQGNSA. The CDR3 runs 13 residues. The CDR3 region has the DNA TGTGCCAGCAGTCCCGACACGAACACTGAAGCTTTCTTT. It encodes CASSPDTNTEAFF. The whole variable domain, remainder taken from reference TRBV7-2 and TRBJ1-1, is GAGVSQSPSNKVTEKGKDVELRCDPISGHTALYWYRQSLGQGLEFLIYFQGNSAPDKSGLPSDRFSAERTGGSVSTLTIQRTQQEDSAVYLCASSPDTNTEAFFGQGTRLTVV.